This T cell receptor beta chain was profiled in a study of technical replicates of blood from a handful of donors. Libraries were prepared by immunoSEQ multiplex PCR; TCRdb keeps only in-frame clonotypes and omits some of them. The repertoire includes about 80,000 clones, about 89% of them detected once, and approximately 0.39% sits in the top ten. This CDR3 comprises 13 residues. Germline V lookup: CDR1 MNHEY, CDR2 SVGAGI. Trimming pared 2 bases from V and 1 base from J, leaving 5 bases between. The table lists this clone with a count of one. Material: T cells isolated from PBMCs. The TCR was taken from a human donor in good health. The chain carries TRBV6-5 and TRBJ1-1, with unresolved D. The CDR3 spells CASSYGSNTEAFF. CDR3 DNA: TGTGCCAGCAGTTACGGCTCGAACACTGAAGCTTTCTTT.